Detailed here is one T cell receptor beta chain. Its antigen is currently unknown. The source of the sample is a study of blood T cell dynamics during melanoma immunotherapy. Study-wide findings and caveats: Unlike progressors, later disease-control patients had W3 repertoires gaining clonality or diversity. Clones driving repertoire changes may be melanoma-specific or general immune activation.

V shed 4 bases, J shed 1 base, and the junction held 6 bases outside the gene matches. Germline lookup yields CDR1 LNHDA and CDR2 SQIVND (reference sequence). This CDR3 is built from 15 residues. The time point here: pre-treatment baseline. Apart from a couple of fast progressors, RECIST 1.1 response was judged 12 weeks post-infusion. The assay was immunoSEQ multiplex PCR, and TCRdb's table has in-frame clones only and misses some. The table lists 13,000 or so clones, roughly 90% of them singletons. The chain carries TRBV19 and TRBJ1-1, with 7 bases identical to TRBD1. Sequenced material: blood, taken from a patient treated with checkpoint blockade. This receptor was taken from a human donor with melanoma. This CDR3 reads CASSKRTGANTEAFF. In DNA, the CDR3 is TGTGCCAGTAGTAAAAGGACAGGAGCGAACACTGAAGCTTTCTTT.